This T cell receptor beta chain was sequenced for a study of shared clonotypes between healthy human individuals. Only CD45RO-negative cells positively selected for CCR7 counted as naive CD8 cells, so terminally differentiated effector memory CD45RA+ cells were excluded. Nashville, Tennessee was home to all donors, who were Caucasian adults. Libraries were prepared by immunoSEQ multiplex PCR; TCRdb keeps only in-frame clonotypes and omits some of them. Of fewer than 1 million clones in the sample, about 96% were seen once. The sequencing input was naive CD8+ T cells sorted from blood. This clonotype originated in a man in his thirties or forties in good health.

For the CDR3, the DNA is TGTGCCGTACCCTTGGGACAGGGCGTAACTGAAGCTTTCTTT. Translated, it gives CAVPLGQGVTEAFF. This rearrangement joins TRBV28 to TRBJ1-1; 9 nucleotides match TRBD1. CDR1 is MDHEN, CDR2 SYDVKM, per germline. V gave up 11 bases and J gave up 5 bases; unmatched junction bases: 12. The CDR3 has 14 residues.